The rows below give T cell receptor beta chains drawn from one sample of a study of human T cells and chemical hapten exposure. TCRdb re-called the RACE reads with MiXCR, one entry per CDR3 protein. The sample holds roughly 380,000 distinct CDR3 sequences, about 6% seen once. Sample: whole blood, taken in connection with sensitization to the hapten diphenylcyclopropenone (DPC). These receptors were collected from a young woman with alopecia areata. Some clones in this sample may be carry-over from other donors' samples. Both conserved end residues are part of each CDR3. A D gene is named only where the DNA matches it firmly. Expanded clones get a size class; other rows say once, few or many, or leave the size out.

D,J,size,V,CDR3,DNA
NA,TRBJ1-1,few,TRBV2,CANNRNMNTEAFF,TGTGCCAACAACAGGAATATGAACACTGAAGCTTTCTTT
NA,TRBJ1-2,NA,TRBV6-1,CASSEPYGNYGYTF,TGTGCCAGCAGTGAACCGTACGGGAACTATGGCTACACCTTC
NA,TRBJ1-3,NA,TRBV5-1,CASSQYPFGSSGNTIYF,TGCGCCAGCAGCCAGTACCCATTCGGGTCCTCTGGAAACACCATATATTTT
NA,TRBJ1-6,many,TRBV6-1,CASSVLSPDAYNSPLHF,TGTGCCAGCAGTGTTCTCTCTCCTGACGCCTATAATTCACCCCTCCACTTT
TRBD1,TRBJ1-5,NA,TRBV28,CAIKETGGSRSQPQHF,TGTGCCATCAAAGAGACAGGGGGTAGTAGAAGTCAGCCCCAGCATTTT
NA,TRBJ1-3,NA,TRBV3-1,CASSPLEGGFSGNTIYF,TGTGCCAGCAGCCCCCTAGAAGGAGGTTTCTCTGGAAACACCATATATTTT
NA,TRBJ1-4,many,TRBV20-1,CSAGGTAGEKLFF,TGCAGTGCTGGGGGGACCGCGGGCGAAAAACTGTTTTTT
TRBD1,TRBJ1-2,NA,TRBV3-1,CASSPGGGLGYTF,TGTGCCAGCAGCCCAGGGGGAGGGCTCGGCTACACCTTC
TRBD1,TRBJ2-7,many,TRBV5-8,CASSLTYRGRVDEQYF,TGTGCCAGCAGCTTGACTTACAGGGGGCGCGTGGACGAGCAGTACTTC
NA,TRBJ2-2,few,TRBV27,CASSPRGDGELFF,TGTGCCAGCAGTCCCAGGGGGGACGGGGAGCTGTTTTTT
TRBD1,TRBJ1-1,many,TRBV4-1,CASSHVGQGYEAFF,TGCGCCAGCAGCCACGTCGGACAGGGGTATGAAGCTTTCTTT
TRBD1,TRBJ2-1,many,TRBV4-3,CASSVDRDHNEQFF,TGCGCCAGCAGCGTGGACAGGGATCACAATGAGCAGTTCTTC
NA,TRBJ2-3,NA,TRBV5-1,CASSLGAATDTQYF,TGCGCCAGCAGCTTGGGGGCAGCCACAGATACGCAGTATTTT
NA,TRBJ2-1,NA,TRBV4-1,CASSQDWGSRRNEQFF,TGCGCCAGCAGCCAAGATTGGGGGAGTCGTAGAAATGAGCAGTTCTTC
NA,TRBJ2-3,NA,TRBV6-4,CASSDGYGGGTDTQYF,TGTGCCAGCAGTGACGGATATGGGGGAGGCACAGATACGCAGTATTTT
NA,TRBJ1-1,many,TRBV12-3/TRBV12-4,CASRLQVNTEAFF,TGTGCCAGCAGGTTACAGGTGAACACTGAAGCTTTCTTT
NA,TRBJ1-5,many,TRBV20-1,CSATAGQGDQPQHF,TGCAGTGCTACCGCGGGGCAGGGAGATCAGCCCCAGCATTTT
NA,TRBJ2-7,NA,TRBV10-3,CATSGSSSYEQYF,TGTGCCACCTCGGGGTCGAGCTCCTACGAGCAGTACTTC